A selection of T cell receptor beta chains follows, all from one sample in a study of blood T cell repertoires in COVID-19. Only in-frame clones appear in the TCRdb table, and some are missing; sequencing was by immunoSEQ multiplex PCR. The sample contains 350,000 to 450,000 clones, about 88% of which appear only once. Material for sequencing was PBMCs or T cells enriched from blood (not recorded which). These receptors were taken from a woman aged 18-35 years who had been exposed to COVID-19. CDR3s include the opening cysteine and the closing phenylalanine or tryptophan. A D gene is named only where the DNA matches it firmly. Part of the rows lack a size; the others show once, few, many or a class for expanded clones.

j_gene,abundance,d_gene,len,v_gene,CDR3nt,CDR3aa
TRBJ2-4,.,TRBD1,19,TRBV19,TGTGCCAGTGGGCTAACCGGGACAGAGAAATTCCAAGCCAAAAACATTCAGTACTTC,CASGLTGTEKFQAKNIQYF
TRBJ2-1,few,.,14,TRBV10-1,TGCGCCAGCAGTGTAGGCAGGGGTCGAAATGAGCAGTTCTTC,CASSVGRGRNEQFF
TRBJ2-2,.,TRBD1,16,TRBV3-1/TRBV3-2,TGTGCCAGCAGCCCCTGGACAGGAATCAACACCGGGGAGCTGTTTTTT,CASSPWTGINTGELFF
TRBJ1-1,.,.,15,TRBV4-1,TGCGCCAGCAGCCGCACGGCCGGGACACTCTTTGAAGCTTTCTTT,CASSRTAGTLFEAFF
TRBJ2-7,.,TRBD1,13,TRBV2,TGTGCCAGCCTGACAGGGGGTCCCTACGAGCAGTACTTC,CASLTGGPYEQYF
TRBJ1-2,.,.,12,TRBV24-1,TGTGCCACCCAAGCTACAGGGTATGGCTACACCTTC,CATQATGYGYTF
TRBJ2-1,.,TRBD2,15,TRBV12-5,TGTGCTAGTGGTTTGGGAACTAGCGGGGCCCATGAGCAGTTCTTC,CASGLGTSGAHEQFF
TRBJ1-1,.,TRBD1,15,TRBV5-1,TGCGCCAGCAGCTTGTCGGGACAGGTGAACACTGAAGCTTTCTTT,CASSLSGQVNTEAFF
TRBJ1-4,once,TRBD1,15,TRBV27,TGTGCCAGCAGTTTTTTGGGACAGGTCCCTGAAAAACTGTTTTTT,CASSFLGQVPEKLFF
TRBJ1-1,.,TRBD1,17,TRBV3-1/TRBV3-2,TGTGCCAGCAGACGAAGAGGAGGGGGCATAGGGAACACTGAAGCTTTCTTT,CASRRRGGGIGNTEAFF
TRBJ2-1,.,.,15,TRBV6-6,TGTGCCAGCAGTTACCTCGGGAGTAGGATAGTTGAGCAGTTCTTC,CASSYLGSRIVEQFF
TRBJ1-2,.,TRBD1,13,TRBV10-3,TGTGCCATCAGCTCCGGGACAGGGGATGGCTACACCTTC,CAISSGTGDGYTF
TRBJ1-2,.,TRBD1,14,TRBV6-5,TGTGCCAGCAATCTCGGACAGGGTAATGATGGCTACACCTTC,CASNLGQGNDGYTF
TRBJ2-7,once,.,11,TRBV6-5,TGTGCCAGAAAAGCCGACAGCGAGCAGTACTTC,CARKADSEQYF
TRBJ2-1,.,.,14,TRBV3-1/TRBV3-2,TGTGCCAGCAGCCACCACCAGGGCTACAATGAGCAGTTCTTC,CASSHHQGYNEQFF
TRBJ2-3,many,.,14,TRBV4-3,TGCGCCAGCAGCCTACAGAGATACACAGATACGCAGTATTTT,CASSLQRYTDTQYF
TRBJ1-2,.,.,14,TRBV11-2,TGTGCCAGCAGCTTGGGCGGGCTTGGCTATGGCTACACCTTC,CASSLGGLGYGYTF
TRBJ2-1,.,.,13,TRBV14,TGTGCCAGCAGCCACCGACAGCCCAATGAGCAGTTCTTC,CASSHRQPNEQFF
TRBJ2-2,.,TRBD2,17,TRBV10-1,TGCGCCAGCAGTGACGCCAAACTAGCGGGATACACCGGGGAGCTGTTTTTT,CASSDAKLAGYTGELFF
TRBJ2-7,.,TRBD2,16,TRBV3-1/TRBV3-2,TGTGCCAGCAGCCAGTTTCGGAGCGGGGTCTCCTACGAGCAGTACTTC,CASSQFRSGVSYEQYF
TRBJ2-7,.,TRBD1,13,TRBV5-1,TGCGCCAGCAGCCCTAGACAGGGCGGCGAGCAGTACTTC,CASSPRQGGEQYF
TRBJ2-2,.,.,16,TRBV12-5,TGTGCTAGTGGTTTGTTCGGGGGATCGAACACCGGGGAGCTGTTTTTT,CASGLFGGSNTGELFF
TRBJ2-3,.,TRBD2,19,TRBV2,TGTGCCAGCAGTGAAGATGGCCCGTTGACTAGCGGGGGGCCAGATACGCAGTATTTT,CASSEDGPLTSGGPDTQYF
TRBJ1-1,.,TRBD1,13,TRBV10-3,TGTGCCATCAGCGGACAGGGCGAGGTTGAAGCTTTCTTT,CAISGQGEVEAFF
TRBJ2-1,.,.,15,TRBV9,TGTGCCAGCAGCGTAGAGAATAGCGCCAACAATGAGCAGTTCTTC,CASSVENSANNEQFF
TRBJ2-5,.,.,15,TRBV18,TGTGCCAGCTCACCGATAACTGGTTACCAAGAGACCCAGTACTTC,CASSPITGYQETQYF
TRBJ2-5,.,.,14,TRBV9,TGTGCCAGCAGCGTAGAGCGAGCGTCAGAGACCCAGTACTTC,CASSVERASETQYF
TRBJ1-4,.,.,16,TRBV15,TGTGCCACCAGCAGAGATTCCCTGGGGGCGGGTGAAAAACTGTTTTTT,CATSRDSLGAGEKLFF
TRBJ1-1,.,.,12,TRBV18,TGTGCCAGCCAAGGGGGGAACACTGAAGCTTTCTTT,CASQGGNTEAFF
TRBJ1-1,.,.,16,TRBV9,TGTGCCAGCAGCGTAGGCTCCCAGACAGGGAACACTGAAGCTTTCTTT,CASSVGSQTGNTEAFF
TRBJ1-2,.,TRBD1,14,TRBV19,TGTGCCAGTAGTATTACAGGGGGCAACTATGGCTACACCTTC,CASSITGGNYGYTF
TRBJ1-1,.,TRBD1,15,TRBV3-1/TRBV3-2,TGTGCCAGCAGCTACGCAGGGGGAGGGAACACTGAAGCTTTCTTT,CASSYAGGGNTEAFF
TRBJ2-2,.,TRBD1,16,TRBV27,TGTGCCAGCAGTTCCCAGCTCGACAGGGTAGCCGGGGAGCTGTTTTTT,CASSSQLDRVAGELFF
TRBJ2-1,.,TRBD2,15,TRBV29-1,TGCAGCGTTGGACCTAGCGGGAGTTTCAACAATGAGCAGTTCTTC,CSVGPSGSFNNEQFF
TRBJ1-1,.,TRBD1,14,TRBV10-3,TGTGCCATCAGGGACAGGGGGCGGAACACTGAAGCTTTCTTT,CAIRDRGRNTEAFF
TRBJ2-2,.,TRBD1,15,TRBV27,TGTGCCAGCAGTCCTCGGACAGGGGACACCGGGGAGCTGTTTTTT,CASSPRTGDTGELFF
TRBJ1-1,.,.,14,TRBV27,TGTGCCAGCAGTTTAATCGGGGGGAACACTGAAGCTTTCTTT,CASSLIGGNTEAFF
TRBJ1-3,.,TRBD1,16,TRBV5-5,TGTGCCAGCAGCTTGACCGGGACAGGGGATGGAAACACCATATATTTT,CASSLTGTGDGNTIYF
TRBJ2-4,.,.,20,TRBV4-3,TGCGCCAGCAGCCCGACATCCGCCAGGGCTCTCGAATTAGCCAAAAACATTCAGTACTTC,CASSPTSARALELAKNIQYF
TRBJ1-1,.,TRBD1,14,TRBV9,TGTGCCAGCAGCGGACAGGGCCCGAACACTGAAGCTTTCTTT,CASSGQGPNTEAFF